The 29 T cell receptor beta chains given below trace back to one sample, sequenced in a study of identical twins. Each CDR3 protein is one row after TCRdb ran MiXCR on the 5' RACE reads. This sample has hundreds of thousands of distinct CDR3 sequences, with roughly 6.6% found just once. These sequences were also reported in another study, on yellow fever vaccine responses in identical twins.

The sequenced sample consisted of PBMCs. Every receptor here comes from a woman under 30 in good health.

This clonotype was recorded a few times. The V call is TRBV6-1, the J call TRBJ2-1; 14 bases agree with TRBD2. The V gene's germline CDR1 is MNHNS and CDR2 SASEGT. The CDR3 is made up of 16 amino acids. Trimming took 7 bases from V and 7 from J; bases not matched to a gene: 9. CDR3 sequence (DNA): TGTGCCAGCAACCTGAAAAGGACTAGCGGGAGGAATGAGCAGTTCTTC. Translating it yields CASNLKRTSGRNEQFF.

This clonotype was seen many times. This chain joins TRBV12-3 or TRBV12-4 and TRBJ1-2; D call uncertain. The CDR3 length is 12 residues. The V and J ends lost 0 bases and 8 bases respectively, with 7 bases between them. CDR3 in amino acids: CASSLAGLGYTF. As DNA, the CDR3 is TGTGCCAGCAGTTTAGCAGGGCTGGGCTACACCTTC.

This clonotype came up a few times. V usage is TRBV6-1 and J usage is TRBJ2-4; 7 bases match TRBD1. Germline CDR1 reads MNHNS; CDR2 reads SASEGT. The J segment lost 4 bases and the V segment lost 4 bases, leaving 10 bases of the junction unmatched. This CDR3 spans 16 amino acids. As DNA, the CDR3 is TGTGCCAGCAGTGTGACCCCCCGGGACAGAAAAAACATTCAGTACTTC. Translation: CASSVTPRDRKNIQYF.

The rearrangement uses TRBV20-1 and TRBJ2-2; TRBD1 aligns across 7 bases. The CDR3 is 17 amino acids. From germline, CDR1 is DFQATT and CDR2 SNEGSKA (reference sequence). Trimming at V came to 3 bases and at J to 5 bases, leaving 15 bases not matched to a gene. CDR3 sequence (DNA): TGCAGTGCTAGGGTGGCCCAGACAGGGATATTTACCGGGGAGCTGTTTTTT. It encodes CSARVAQTGIFTGELFF.

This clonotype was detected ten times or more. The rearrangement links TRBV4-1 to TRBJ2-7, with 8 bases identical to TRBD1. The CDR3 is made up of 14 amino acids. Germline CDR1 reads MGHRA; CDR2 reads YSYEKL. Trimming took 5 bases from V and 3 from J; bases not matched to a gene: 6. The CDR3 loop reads CASSTRTGNYEQYV. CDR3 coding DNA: TGCGCCAGCAGCACCCGGACAGGGAACTACGAGCAGTACGTC.

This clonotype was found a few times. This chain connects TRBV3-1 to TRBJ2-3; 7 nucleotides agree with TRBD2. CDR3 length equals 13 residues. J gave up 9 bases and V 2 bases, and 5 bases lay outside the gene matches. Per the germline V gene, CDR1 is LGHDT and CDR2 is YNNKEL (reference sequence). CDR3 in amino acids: CASSQTGGSTQYF. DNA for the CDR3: TGTGCCAGCAGCCAAACGGGAGGAAGCACGCAGTATTTT.

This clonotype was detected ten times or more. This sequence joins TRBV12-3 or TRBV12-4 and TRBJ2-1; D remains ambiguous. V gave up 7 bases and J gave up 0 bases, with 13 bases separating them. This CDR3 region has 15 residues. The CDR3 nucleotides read TGTGCCAGCATCGAAACTGGAAGCTCCTACAATGAGCAGTTCTTC. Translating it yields CASIETGSSYNEQFF.

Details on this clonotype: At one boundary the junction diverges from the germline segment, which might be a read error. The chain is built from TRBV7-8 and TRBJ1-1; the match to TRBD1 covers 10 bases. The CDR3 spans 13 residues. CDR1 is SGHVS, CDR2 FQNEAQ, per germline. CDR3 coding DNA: TGTGCCAGCAGCTTAGGGACAGGGGGTTTCGGCCTCTTT. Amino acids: CASSLGTGGFGLF. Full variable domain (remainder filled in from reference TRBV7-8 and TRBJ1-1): GAGVSQSPRYKVAKRGQDVALRCDPISGHVSLFWYQQALGQGPEFLTYFQNEAQLDKSGLPSDRFFAERPEGSVSTLKIQRTQQEDSAVYLCASSLGTGGFGLFGQGTRLTVV.

The DNA for the CDR3 is TGTGCCAGCAGACGATTCCGGGACAGGGGATACGATGAGCAGTTCTTC. Residues: CASRRFRDRGYDEQFF. The J gene is TRBJ2-1, the V gene TRBV27; 10 bases line up with TRBD1. Germline V gene data show CDR1 as MNHEY and CDR2 as SMNVEV (reference sequence). V lost 6 bases to trimming and J lost 8 bases; unmatched junction nucleotides: 13. This CDR3 spans 16 amino acids.

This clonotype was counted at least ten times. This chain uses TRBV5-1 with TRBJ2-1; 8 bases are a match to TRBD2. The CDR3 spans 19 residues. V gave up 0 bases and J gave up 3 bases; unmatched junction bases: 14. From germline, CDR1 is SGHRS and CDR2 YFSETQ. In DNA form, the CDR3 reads TGCGCCAGCAGCTTGGGGAGGACTAGCACTCACGCCAACTACAATGAGCAGTTCTTC. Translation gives CASSLGRTSTHANYNEQFF.

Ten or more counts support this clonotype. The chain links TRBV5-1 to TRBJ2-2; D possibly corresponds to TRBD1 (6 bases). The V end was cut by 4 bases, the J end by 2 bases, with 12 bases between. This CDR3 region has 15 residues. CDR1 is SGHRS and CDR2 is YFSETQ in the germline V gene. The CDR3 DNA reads TGCGCCAGCAGCCGCCCCGGGACAAACACCGGGGAGCTGTTTTTT. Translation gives CASSRPGTNTGELFF.

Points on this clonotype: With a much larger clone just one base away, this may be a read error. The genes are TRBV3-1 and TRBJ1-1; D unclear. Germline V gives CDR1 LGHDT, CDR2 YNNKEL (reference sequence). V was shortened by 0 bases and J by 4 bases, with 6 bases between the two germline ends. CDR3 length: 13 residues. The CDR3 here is CASSQEVGTEAFF. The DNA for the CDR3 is TGTGCCAGCAGCCAAGAGGTGGGCACTGAAGCTTTCTTT. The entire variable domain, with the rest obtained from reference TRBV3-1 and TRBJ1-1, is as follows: DTAVSQTPKYLVTQMGNDKSIKCEQNLGHDTMYWYKQDSKKFLKIMFSYNNKELIINETVPNRFSPKSPDKAHLNLHINSLELGDSAVYFCASSQEVGTEAFFGQGTRLTVV.

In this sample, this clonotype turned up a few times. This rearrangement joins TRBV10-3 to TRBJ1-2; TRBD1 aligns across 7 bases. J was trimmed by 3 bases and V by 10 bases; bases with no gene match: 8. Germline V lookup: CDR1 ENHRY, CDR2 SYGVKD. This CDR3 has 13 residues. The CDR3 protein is CATRGGTDYGYTF. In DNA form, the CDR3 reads TGTGCCACCCGAGGGGGGACAGACTATGGCTACACCTTC.

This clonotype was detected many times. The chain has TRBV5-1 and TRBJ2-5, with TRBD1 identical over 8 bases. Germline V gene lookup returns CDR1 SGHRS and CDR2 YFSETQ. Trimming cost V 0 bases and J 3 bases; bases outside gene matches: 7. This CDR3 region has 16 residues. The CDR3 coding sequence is TGCGCCAGCAGCTTGGGGGACAGGCTACGGGAAGAGACCCAGTACTTC. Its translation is CASSLGDRLREETQYF.

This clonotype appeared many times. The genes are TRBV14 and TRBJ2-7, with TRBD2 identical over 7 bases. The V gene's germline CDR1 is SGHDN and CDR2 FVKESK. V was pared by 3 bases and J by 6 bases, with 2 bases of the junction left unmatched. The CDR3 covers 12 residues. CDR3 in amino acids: CASSHWGGEQYV. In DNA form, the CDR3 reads TGTGCCAGCAGCCATTGGGGGGGCGAGCAGTACGTC.

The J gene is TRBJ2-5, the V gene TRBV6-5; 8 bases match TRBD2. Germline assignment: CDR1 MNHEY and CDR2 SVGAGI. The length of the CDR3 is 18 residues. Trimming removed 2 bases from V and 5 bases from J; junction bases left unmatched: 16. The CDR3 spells CASSYGRASGFEGETQYF. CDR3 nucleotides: TGTGCCAGCAGTTACGGTCGGGCTAGCGGGTTCGAAGGGGAGACCCAGTACTTC.

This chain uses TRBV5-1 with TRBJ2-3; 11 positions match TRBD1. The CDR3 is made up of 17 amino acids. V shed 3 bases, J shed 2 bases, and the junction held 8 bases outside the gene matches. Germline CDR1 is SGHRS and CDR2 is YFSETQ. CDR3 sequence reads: CASSYGTGGLNTDTQYF. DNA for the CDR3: TGCGCCAGCAGCTACGGGACAGGGGGTTTGAACACAGATACGCAGTATTTT.

The DNA for the CDR3 is TGTGCCAGCAGTTCAGGGCAAAAGACTAGCGGTGAGCAGTTCTTC. Protein product: CASSSGQKTSGEQFF. The chain uses TRBV28 and TRBJ2-1; 9 positions match TRBD2. Germline V gives CDR1 MDHEN, CDR2 SYDVKM. The CDR3 consists of 15 residues. J lost 9 bases, V lost 4 bases, and 10 bases had no gene match.

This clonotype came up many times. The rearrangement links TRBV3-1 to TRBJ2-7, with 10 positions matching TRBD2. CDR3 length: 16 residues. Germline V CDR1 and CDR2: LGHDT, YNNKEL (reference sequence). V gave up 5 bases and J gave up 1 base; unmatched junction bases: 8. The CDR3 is CASSFRLAGDSYEQYF. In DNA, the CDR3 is TGTGCCAGCAGCTTTCGACTAGCGGGTGATTCCTACGAGCAGTACTTC.

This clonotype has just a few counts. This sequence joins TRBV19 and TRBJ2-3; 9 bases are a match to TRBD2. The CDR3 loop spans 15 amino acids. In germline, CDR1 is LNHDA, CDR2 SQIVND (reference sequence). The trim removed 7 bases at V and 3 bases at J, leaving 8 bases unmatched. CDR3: CASNQAGGFTDTQYF. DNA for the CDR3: TGTGCCAGTAACCAAGCGGGGGGCTTTACAGATACGCAGTATTTT. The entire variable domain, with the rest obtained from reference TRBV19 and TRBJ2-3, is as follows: DGGITQSPKYLFRKEGQNVTLSCEQNLNHDAMYWYRQDPGQGLRLIYYSQIVNDFQKGDIAEGYSVSREKKESFPLTVTSAQKNPTAFYLCASNQAGGFTDTQYFGPGTRLTVL.

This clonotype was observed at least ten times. DNA for the CDR3: TGTGCCAGCAGCCAAGGGACTAGCGGGAGGCATGAGCAGTTCTTC. Protein sequence: CASSQGTSGRHEQFF. The chain employs TRBV4-2 and TRBJ2-1, with 14 bases that match TRBD2. The V and J ends lost 1 base and 8 bases, in that order; junction bases with no gene match: 1. The germline gives CDR1 LGHNA, CDR2 YNFKEQ. The CDR3 is 15 residues long.

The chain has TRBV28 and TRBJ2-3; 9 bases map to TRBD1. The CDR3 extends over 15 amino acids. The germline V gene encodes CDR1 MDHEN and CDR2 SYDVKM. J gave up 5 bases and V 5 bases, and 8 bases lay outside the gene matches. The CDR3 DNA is TGTGCCAGCAGTGATCACAGGGGGCTTGGAGATACGCAGTATTTT. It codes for CASSDHRGLGDTQYF.

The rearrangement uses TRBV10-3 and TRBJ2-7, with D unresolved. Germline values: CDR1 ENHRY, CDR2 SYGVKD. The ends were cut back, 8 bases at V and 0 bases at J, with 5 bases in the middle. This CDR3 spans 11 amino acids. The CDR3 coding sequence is TGTGCCATCGGTTCCTCCTACGAGCAGTACTTC. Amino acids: CAIGSSYEQYF.

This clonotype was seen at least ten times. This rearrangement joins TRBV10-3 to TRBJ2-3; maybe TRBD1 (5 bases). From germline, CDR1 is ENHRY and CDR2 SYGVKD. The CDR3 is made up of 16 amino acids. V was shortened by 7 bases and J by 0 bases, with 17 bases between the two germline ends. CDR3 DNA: TGTGCCATCAACAGACGTGTGGGGCTAAGCACAGATACGCAGTATTTT. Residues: CAINRRVGLSTDTQYF.

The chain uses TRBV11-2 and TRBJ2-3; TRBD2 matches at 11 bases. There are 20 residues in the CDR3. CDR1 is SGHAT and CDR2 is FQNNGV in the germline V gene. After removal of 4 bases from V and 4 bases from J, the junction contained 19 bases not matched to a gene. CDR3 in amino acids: CASSSTGLAGGLLPADTQYF. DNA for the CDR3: TGTGCCAGCAGCTCGACGGGATTAGCGGGAGGGCTCTTACCCGCAGATACGCAGTATTTT.

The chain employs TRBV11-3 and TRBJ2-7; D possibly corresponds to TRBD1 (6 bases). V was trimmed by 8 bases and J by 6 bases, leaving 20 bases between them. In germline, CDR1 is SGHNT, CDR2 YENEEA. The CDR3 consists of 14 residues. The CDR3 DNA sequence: TGTGCCAGCCCCTTCTCTGGGGGCGGGCGCGAGCAGTACGTC. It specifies CASPFSGGGREQYV.

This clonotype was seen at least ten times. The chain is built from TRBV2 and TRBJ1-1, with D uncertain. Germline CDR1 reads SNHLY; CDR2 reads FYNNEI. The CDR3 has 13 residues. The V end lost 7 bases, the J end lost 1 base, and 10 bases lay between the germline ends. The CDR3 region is CASKHDGNTEAFF. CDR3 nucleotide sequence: TGTGCCAGCAAACACGACGGGAACACTGAAGCTTTCTTT. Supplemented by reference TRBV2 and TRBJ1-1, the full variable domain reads EPEVTQTPSHQVTQMGQEVILRCVPISNHLYFYWYRQILGQKVEFLVSFYNNEISEKSEIFDDQFSVERPDGSNFTLKIRSTKLEDSAMYFCASKHDGNTEAFFGQGTRLTVV.

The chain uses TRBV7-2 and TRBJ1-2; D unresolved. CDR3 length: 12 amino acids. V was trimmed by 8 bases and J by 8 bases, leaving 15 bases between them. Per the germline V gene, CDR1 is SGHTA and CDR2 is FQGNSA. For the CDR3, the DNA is TGTGCCAGCTATCAGGTTCTTTGGGGCTACACCTTC. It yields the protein CASYQVLWGYTF. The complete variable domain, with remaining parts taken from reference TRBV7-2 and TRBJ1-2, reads GAGVSQSPSNKVTEKGKDVELRCDPISGHTALYWYRQSLGQGLEFLIYFQGNSAPDKSGLPSDRFSAERTGGSVSTLTIQRTQQEDSAVYLCASYQVLWGYTFGSGTRLTVV.

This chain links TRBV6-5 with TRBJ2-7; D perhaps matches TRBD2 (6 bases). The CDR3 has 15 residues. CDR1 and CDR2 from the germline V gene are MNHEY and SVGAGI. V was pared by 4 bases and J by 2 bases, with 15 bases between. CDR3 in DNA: TGTGCCAGCAGTTCAGGTAGCGGTCCTACCTACGAGCAGTACTTC. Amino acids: CASSSGSGPTYEQYF.